Each of the 14 T cell receptor beta chains below was sequenced from the same sample in a study of T cell responses to AZD1222 COVID-19 vaccine. This table comes from immunoSEQ multiplex PCR, and its TCRdb copy is limited to in-frame clones, with some not included. The sample has around 30,000 clones, over 90% seen once. The source was peripheral blood, collected on day 0 of AZD1222 vaccination. Receptors were obtained from an adult in good health.

This clone appeared once. The V call is TRBV3-1 (or the pseudogene TRBV3-2), the J call TRBJ1-2; TRBD1 is a possible D gene (6 bases). With 4 bases removed from V and 5 bases from J, the gap between germline ends came to 14 bases. The V gene's germline CDR1 is LGHDT and CDR2 YNNKEL (reference sequence). This CDR3 region has 14 residues. CDR3 sequence reads: CASSLAGQGYGYTF. CDR3 nucleotides: TGTGCCAGCAGCCTCGCGGGGCAGGGGTATGGCTACACCTTC.

The gene calls are TRBV2 and TRBJ1-1, with D possibly being TRBD1 (6 bases). V shed 7 bases and J shed 1 base, with 10 bases lying between them. The length of the CDR3 is 13 residues. Looked up from germline, CDR1 is SNHLY and CDR2 is FYNNEI. This chain's CDR3 is CASTLGGNTEAFF. For the CDR3, the DNA is TGTGCCAGCACCCTAGGGGGGAACACTGAAGCTTTCTTT.

The CDR3 here is CATSDLRDTGELFF. The CDR3 DNA reads as TGTGCCACCAGTGATTTGAGGGACACCGGGGAGCTGTTTTTT. This rearrangement joins TRBV24-1 to TRBJ2-2; D call uncertain. Germline CDR1 is KGHDR and CDR2 is SFDVKD. CDR3 length equals 14 residues. Trimming stripped 0 bases from V and 3 bases from J, with 4 bases between.

The chain links TRBV5-1 to TRBJ1-5; perhaps TRBD1 as D (5 bases). CDR3 size: 14 residues. Trimming removed 2 bases at V and 3 bases at J, with 9 bases between. In germline, CDR1 is SGHRS, CDR2 YFSETQ. CDR3 DNA sequence: TGCGCCAGCAGCTTCTCGGGACCCAATCAGCCCCAGCATTTT. It is translated as CASSFSGPNQPQHF.

The V and J genes are TRBV6-5 and TRBJ1-1; possibly TRBD1 for D (6 bases). Trimming left V 3 bases short and J 1 base short, with 15 bases between. The CDR3 covers 16 residues. Germline assignment: CDR1 MNHEY and CDR2 SVGAGI. In nucleotides, the CDR3 is TGTGCCAGCAGTTATGGGGGGCGGGAGGCGAACACTGAAGCTTTCTTT. It yields the protein CASSYGGREANTEAFF.

This chain connects TRBV6-2 or TRBV6-3 to TRBJ1-4, with TRBD1 matching 9 bases. V shed 2 bases, J shed 5 bases, and the junction held 6 bases outside the gene matches. Per germline, CDR1 MNHEY and CDR2 SVGEGT. This CDR3 is built from 16 residues. Here the CDR3 DNA reads TGTGCCAGCAGTTACCGCGGGGGGACAGGGAATGAAAAACTGTTTTTT. Amino acid sequence: CASSYRGGTGNEKLFF.

The chain carries TRBV18 and TRBJ1-3, with D maybe TRBD1 (5 bases). Germline lookup yields CDR1 KGHSH and CDR2 LQKENI. This CDR3 region has 14 residues. V lost 3 bases to trimming and J lost 3 bases, with 9 bases between them. This chain's CDR3 is CASSPGTFGNTIYF. The CDR3 nucleotides are TGTGCCAGCTCACCCGGGACCTTTGGAAACACCATATATTTT.

This CDR3 is CASSQVVFLEQFF. CDR3 sequence (DNA): TGCGCCAGCAGCCAAGTGGTTTTCTTAGAGCAGTTCTTC. The chain is built from TRBV4-1 and TRBJ2-1; D gene unclear. Between the trimmed V and J ends, which lost 1 base and 10 bases, there was a span of 11 bases. The germline V gene encodes CDR1 MGHRA and CDR2 YSYEKL. The CDR3 is 13 amino acids.

Of note for this clone: In the same sample, other DNA sequences code for this CDR3. The gene calls are TRBV30 and TRBJ2-7, with D possibly matching TRBD1 (6 bases). This CDR3 comprises 13 residues. Germline V gene data show CDR1 as GTSNPN and CDR2 as SVGIG (reference sequence). Between the trimmed V and J ends, which lost 0 bases and 4 bases, there was a span of 10 bases. The CDR3 bases are TGTGCCTGGAGTGTGGGCCAGGGGTACGAGCAGTACTTC. It encodes CAWSVGQGYEQYF.

This chain links TRBV7-9 with TRBJ1-4; D uncertain. In germline, CDR1 is SEHNR, CDR2 FQNEAQ (reference sequence). The CDR3 consists of 15 residues. Trimming removed 5 bases from V and 0 bases from J, with 10 bases in between. This CDR3 is CASSAVDATNEKLFF. The CDR3 DNA is TGTGCCAGCAGCGCCGTGGATGCAACTAATGAAAAACTGTTTTTT.

The chain has TRBV9 and TRBJ1-2; 7 bases agree with TRBD1. Germline values: CDR1 SGDLS, CDR2 YYNGEE. The CDR3 has 14 residues. Trimming at V came to 1 base and at J to 5 bases, leaving 5 bases not matched to a gene. The CDR3 DNA reads as TGTGCCAGCAGCGTAACATCAGGGGGGTATGGCTACACCTTC. As protein: CASSVTSGGYGYTF.

The rearrangement links TRBV4-1 to TRBJ2-2; D is possibly TRBD1 (6 bases). This CDR3 spans 16 amino acids. V was clipped by 0 bases and J by 2 bases, with 10 bases between them. Germline V gene sequence: CDR1 MGHRA, CDR2 YSYEKL. CDR3: CASSQDGTLNTGELFF. In DNA, the CDR3 is TGCGCCAGCAGCCAAGATGGGACACTAAACACCGGGGAGCTGTTTTTT.

The CDR3 coding sequence is TGTGCCAGCAGCTTATTAAGGGGCCGGAGCCGGGAGCTGTTTTTT. Protein: CASSLLRGRSRELFF. The chain couples TRBV5-5 to TRBJ2-2; the D gene is possibly TRBD1 (5 bases). Germline V CDR1 and CDR2: SGHKS, YYEKEE (reference sequence). Trimming removed 2 bases from V and 9 bases from J, with 17 bases in between. CDR3 length: 15 amino acids.

The rearrangement uses TRBV4-1 and TRBJ2-1, with D possibly TRBD2 on 6 matching bases. The V end lost 0 bases, the J end lost 6 bases, and 9 bases lay between the germline ends. CDR1 and CDR2 from the germline V gene are MGHRA and YSYEKL. The CDR3 covers 14 residues. The CDR3 region has the DNA TGCGCCAGCAGCCAAGAAAGGAGGGGCAATGAGCAGTTCTTC. Amino acid sequence: CASSQERRGNEQFF.